What follows are 25 T cell receptor beta chains derived from one specimen sequenced in a study of cytomegalovirus exposure and HLA in healthy donors. The PCR ran on 60 Vbeta and 13 Jbeta primers. Profiled with immunoSEQ multiplex PCR; TCRdb holds only in-frame clones, not every one. Of about 90,000 clones in the sample, roughly 71% are singletons; the top ten hold more than 15%. The sample was PBMCs. Receptors were obtained from a woman aged 18-35 years in good health and CMV-seropositive.

The count of this clone is one. The rearrangement links TRBV28 to TRBJ2-3; tentative D call: TRBD2 (7 bases). The CDR3 runs 15 residues. V lost 4 bases and J 5 bases, leaving 16 bases between the germline ends. CDR1 is MDHEN, CDR2 SYDVKM, per germline. CDR3 coding DNA: TGTGCCAGCAGTTCAAGCAGGGGAGGGAGAGATACGCAGTATTTT. As protein: CASSSSRGGRDTQYF. Variable domain in full (rest from reference TRBV28 and TRBJ2-3): DVKVTQSSRYLVKRTGEKVFLECVQDMDHENMFWYRQDPGLGLRLIYFSYDVKMKEKGDIPEGYSVSREKKERFSLILESASTNQTSMYLCASSSSRGGRDTQYFGPGTRLTVL.

This chain links TRBV7-3 with TRBJ1-1; 8 nucleotides line up with TRBD1. V shed 4 bases, J shed 4 bases, and the junction held 8 bases outside the gene matches. Germline CDR1 and CDR2: SGHTA and FQGTGA. The CDR3 loop spans 15 amino acids. The CDR3 loop is CASSSYGQGGTEAFF. CDR3 nucleotide sequence: TGTGCCAGCAGCTCCTACGGACAGGGAGGCACTGAAGCTTTCTTT.

The J gene is TRBJ1-1, the V gene TRBV6-5; TRBD1 is a possible D gene (5 bases). V gave up 7 bases and J gave up 0 bases, with 15 bases separating them. CDR3 length equals 15 residues. Per germline, CDR1 MNHEY and CDR2 SVGAGI. CDR3 loop: CASTPAGGMNTEAFF. The DNA for the CDR3 is TGTGCCAGCACCCCAGCGGGGGGGATGAACACTGAAGCTTTCTTT.

The chain carries TRBV7-2 and TRBJ2-7; 8 nucleotides match TRBD2. From germline, CDR1 is SGHTA and CDR2 FQGNSA. Unmatched junction bases numbered 15, after V lost 10 bases and J lost 7 bases. CDR3 length: 14 amino acids. In nucleotides, the CDR3 is TGTGCCACCACCCGGGGGGGAGGCTCCTGGGAGCAGTACTTC. It codes for CATTRGGGSWEQYF. Full variable domain (rest looked up from reference TRBV7-2 and TRBJ2-7): GAGVSQSPSNKVTEKGKDVELRCDPISGHTALYWYRQSLGQGLEFLIYFQGNSAPDKSGLPSDRFSAERTGGSVSTLTIQRTQQEDSAVYLCATTRGGGSWEQYFGPGTRLTVT.

The chain employs TRBV28 and TRBJ2-7, with a weak D call TRBD2 (7 bases). The CDR3 extends over 15 amino acids. The ends were cut back, 5 bases at V and 4 bases at J, with 18 bases in the middle. Germline lookup yields CDR1 MDHEN and CDR2 SYDVKM. The CDR3 spells CASSPLGRGTYEQYF. CDR3 nucleotides: TGTGCCAGCAGTCCTTTGGGGAGGGGGACTTACGAGCAGTACTTC.

The CDR3 sequence is CASSPTLSYEQYF. The CDR3 nucleotides are TGCGCCAGCAGCCCGACTCTTTCCTACGAGCAGTACTTC. The chain recombines TRBV4-3 with TRBJ2-7; D gene uncertain. CDR1 is LGHNA and CDR2 is YSLEER in the germline V gene. CDR3 length: 13 amino acids. The V end was cut by 4 bases, the J end by 1 base, with 8 bases between.

The J gene is TRBJ2-2, the V gene TRBV6-5, with 7 bases matching TRBD1. Germline values: CDR1 MNHEY, CDR2 SVGAGI. This CDR3 comprises 15 residues. With V trimmed by 4 bases and J by 5 bases, 7 bases remained unmatched. This CDR3 reads CASSSATGMTGELFF. The CDR3 DNA reads TGTGCCAGCAGTTCCGCGACAGGGATGACCGGGGAGCTGTTTTTT.

The J gene is TRBJ2-3, the V gene TRBV5-1; D is possibly TRBD1 (7 bases). From germline, CDR1 is SGHRS and CDR2 YFSETQ. V was pared by 3 bases and J by 11 bases, with 25 bases between. The CDR3 is 16 residues long. The CDR3 loop reads CASSSKGDSPWRGQYF. Here the CDR3 DNA reads TGCGCCAGCAGCTCGAAGGGGGACAGTCCTTGGAGGGGGCAGTATTTT.

The chain links TRBV7-3 to TRBJ2-3; D perhaps matches TRBD1 (6 bases). Trimming removed 2 bases at V and 8 bases at J, with 14 bases between. From germline, CDR1 is SGHTA and CDR2 FQGTGA. The CDR3 is made up of 14 amino acids. As DNA, the CDR3 is TGTGCCAGCAGCTTAGAGGGGGAGCTTAGTACGCAGTATTTT. Protein sequence: CASSLEGELSTQYF.

The chain links TRBV4-3 to TRBJ1-4; D remains unclear. CDR1 is LGHNA, CDR2 YSLEER, per germline. The CDR3 runs 16 residues. Trimming shortened V by 5 bases and J by 0 bases, and 13 bases separated the two germline ends. Here the CDR3 reads CASSVAHPTTNEKLFF. CDR3 coding DNA: TGCGCCAGCAGCGTAGCCCATCCAACAACTAATGAAAAACTGTTTTTT.

The chain recombines TRBV7-2 with TRBJ1-2, with TRBD1 identical over 7 bases. Per the germline V gene, CDR1 is SGHTA and CDR2 is FQGNSA. Trimming at V came to 1 base and at J to 4 bases, leaving 3 bases not matched to a gene. The CDR3 length is 14 residues. The CDR3 sequence: CASSLGQGPYGYTF. In nucleotides, the CDR3 is TGTGCCAGCAGCTTAGGACAGGGCCCCTATGGCTACACCTTC. Full variable domain (outside the CDR3, taken from reference TRBV7-2 and TRBJ1-2): GAGVSQSPSNKVTEKGKDVELRCDPISGHTALYWYRQSLGQGLEFLIYFQGNSAPDKSGLPSDRFSAERTGGSVSTLTIQRTQQEDSAVYLCASSLGQGPYGYTFGSGTRLTVV.

This chain connects TRBV27 to TRBJ2-2, with 7 bases fitting TRBD2. The V gene's germline CDR1 is MNHEY and CDR2 SMNVEV (reference sequence). This CDR3 contains 17 residues. J was trimmed by 3 bases and V by 1 base; bases with no gene match: 8. The CDR3 reads CASSLLLAGVYTGELFF. The CDR3 DNA sequence: TGTGCCAGCAGTTTATTACTGGCGGGGGTGTACACCGGGGAGCTGTTTTTT.

The table lists this clone with a few counts. Other DNA variants within this sample encode the same CDR3. The rearrangement links TRBV18 to TRBJ1-1; TRBD1 might be the D (6 bases). V lost 4 bases and J lost 2, with 8 bases in between. This CDR3 region has 13 residues. CDR1 KGHSH and CDR2 LQKENI come from the germline V gene. In DNA, the CDR3 is TGTGCCAGCTCACTACAGGGTAACACTGAAGCTTTCTTT. As protein: CASSLQGNTEAFF.

The chain uses TRBV5-4 and TRBJ2-2; 9 bases are shared with TRBD2. The CDR3 consists of 15 residues. Germline CDR1 is SGHNT and CDR2 is YYREEE (reference sequence). V lost 2 bases, J lost 6 bases, and 5 bases stayed unmatched. The CDR3 bases are TGTGCCAGCAGCTTAATGCGGGGGGGCCCCGGGGAGCTGTTTTTT. Translating gives CASSLMRGGPGELFF.

In its sample, this clone was seen a few times. The rearrangement uses TRBV30 and TRBJ1-4, with D perhaps TRBD1 (6 bases). CDR3 length equals 12 residues. Between the trimmed V and J ends, which lost 4 bases and 8 bases, there was a span of 11 bases. Germline V gene sequence: CDR1 GTSNPN, CDR2 SVGIG (reference sequence). The CDR3 spells CAWTGAGEKLFF. The CDR3 DNA sequence: TGTGCCTGGACAGGGGCGGGCGAAAAACTGTTTTTT. Full variable domain (missing parts from reference TRBV30 and TRBJ1-4): SQTIHQWPATLVQPVGSPLSLECTVEGTSNPNLYWYRQAAGRGLQLLFYSVGIGQISSEVPQNLSASRPQDRQFILSSKKLLLSDSGFYLCAWTGAGEKLFFGSGTQLSVL.

This sequence joins TRBV2 and TRBJ2-1; TRBD2 aligns across 12 bases. The V and J ends lost 7 bases and 2 bases, in that order; junction bases with no gene match: 15. The CDR3 spans 19 residues. CDR1 and CDR2 from the germline V gene are SNHLY and FYNNEI. The CDR3: CASTDLAGGLLDTYNEQFF. The CDR3 DNA reads as TGTGCCAGCACCGATCTAGCGGGAGGGCTCTTAGACACCTACAATGAGCAGTTCTTC.

The chain joins TRBV14 to TRBJ1-1; perhaps TRBD1 as D (6 bases). Trimming took off 2 bases at V and 7 bases at J, with 11 bases between the two ends. Germline V gene data show CDR1 as SGHDN and CDR2 as FVKESK. This CDR3 is built from 13 residues. In DNA, the CDR3 is TGTGCCAGCAGCCAATCGGGGGGCCTTGAAGCTTTCTTT. Its translation is CASSQSGGLEAFF.

This clone was picked up a small number of times. This rearrangement joins TRBV9 to TRBJ2-3, with TRBD2 as a possible D gene (6 bases). Germline CDR1 is SGDLS and CDR2 is YYNGEE. Trimming took off 3 bases at V and 2 bases at J, with 10 bases between the two ends. This CDR3 contains 14 residues. Written as DNA, the CDR3 is TGTGCCAGCAGCGACGGGACTCACACAGATACGCAGTATTTT. Amino acid sequence: CASSDGTHTDTQYF.

The chain joins TRBV10-2 to TRBJ1-1; tentatively, D is TRBD1 (6 bases). In germline, CDR1 is WSHSY, CDR2 SAAADI. The CDR3 has 13 residues. Trimming removed 8 bases at V and 2 bases at J, with 12 bases between. The CDR3 nucleotides read TGCGCCAGCCGGGACACACCTAACACTGAAGCTTTCTTT. Its translation: CASRDTPNTEAFF.

This clone occurred once. This chain links TRBV14 with TRBJ1-4, with D perhaps matching TRBD1 (6 bases). CDR1 SGHDN and CDR2 FVKESK come from the germline V gene. This CDR3 is built from 15 residues. Trimming removed 0 bases from V and 8 bases from J, with 13 bases in between. CDR3 in DNA: TGTGCCAGCAGCCAAGATAGGGGGTCAGCGGAAAAACTGTTTTTT. Protein: CASSQDRGSAEKLFF.

CDR3 sequence (DNA): TGTGCCAGCAGTGAGGAGGCGAACACTGAAGCTTTCTTT. It yields the protein CASSEEANTEAFF. The genes are TRBV2 and TRBJ1-1, with D unclear. Germline-derived CDR1 and CDR2 are SNHLY and FYNNEI. The CDR3 runs to 13 residues. V was cut by 3 bases and J by 1 base, with 6 bases left in between.

In its sample, this clone was seen a few times. The chain carries TRBV29-1 and TRBJ2-1; 9 nucleotides agree with TRBD1. Per the germline V gene, CDR1 is SQVTM and CDR2 is ANQGSEA. The CDR3 is 13 amino acids. Trimming cost V 7 bases and J 6 bases; bases outside gene matches: 7. The CDR3 region is CSARQGGFNEQFF. CDR3 DNA sequence: TGCAGCGCCCGACAGGGGGGTTTCAATGAGCAGTTCTTC.

This clone was detected a few times. The chain joins TRBV4-3 to TRBJ2-7; tentatively, D is TRBD2 (6 bases). Trimming took 1 base from V and 6 from J, leaving 16 bases between them. The CDR3 sequence is 15 residues long. Germline CDR1 is LGHNA and CDR2 is YSLEER. The CDR3 nucleotides are TGCGCCAGCAGCCAAGCGCAACTTCTCGGGGGCGAGCAGTACTTC. Its protein is CASSQAQLLGGEQYF.

This chain connects TRBV19 to TRBJ1-2; TRBD1 might be the D (5 bases). The CDR3 loop spans 15 amino acids. Trimming pared 5 bases from V and 4 bases from J, leaving 17 bases between. The germline V gene encodes CDR1 LNHDA and CDR2 SQIVND (reference sequence). CDR3 nucleotide sequence: TGTGCCAGTAGTCCCGCTGCGGGGGTAGGCTATGGCTACACCTTC. Translation: CASSPAAGVGYGYTF.

The genes are TRBV9 and TRBJ2-3, with D tentatively TRBD2 (7 bases). The germline gives CDR1 SGDLS, CDR2 YYNGEE. V was pared by 6 bases and J by 6 bases, with 26 bases between. The length of the CDR3 is 17 residues. The CDR3 DNA reads as TGTGCCAGCACCCCCAGGGGCTCGGGGGGTAGTGGGGATACGCAGTATTTT. It codes for CASTPRGSGGSGDTQYF.